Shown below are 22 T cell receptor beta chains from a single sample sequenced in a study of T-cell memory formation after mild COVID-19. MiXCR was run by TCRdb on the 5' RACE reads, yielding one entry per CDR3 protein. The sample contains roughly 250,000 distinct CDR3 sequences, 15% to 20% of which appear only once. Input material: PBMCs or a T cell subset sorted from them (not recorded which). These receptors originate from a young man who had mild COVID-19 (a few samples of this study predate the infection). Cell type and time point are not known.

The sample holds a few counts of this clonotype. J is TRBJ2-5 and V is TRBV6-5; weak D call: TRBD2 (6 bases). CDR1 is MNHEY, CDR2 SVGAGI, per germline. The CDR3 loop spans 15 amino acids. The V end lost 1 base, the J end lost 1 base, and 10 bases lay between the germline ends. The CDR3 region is CASSYFGTSQETQYF. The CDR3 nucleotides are TGTGCCAGCAGTTACTTCGGGACTTCCCAAGAGACCCAGTACTTC.

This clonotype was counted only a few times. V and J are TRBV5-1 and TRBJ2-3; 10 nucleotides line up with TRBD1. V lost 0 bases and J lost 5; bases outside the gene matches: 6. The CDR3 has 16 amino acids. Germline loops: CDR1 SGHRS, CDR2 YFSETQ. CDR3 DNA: TGCGCCAGCAGCTTGGCGGGACAGGGGAGTGGAGATACGCAGTATTTT. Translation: CASSLAGQGSGDTQYF. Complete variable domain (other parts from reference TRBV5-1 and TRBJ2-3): KAGVTQTPRYLIKTRGQQVTLSCSPISGHRSVSWYQQTPGQGLQFLFEYFSETQRNKGNFPGRFSGRQFSNSRSEMNVSTLELGDSALYLCASSLAGQGSGDTQYFGPGTRLTVL.

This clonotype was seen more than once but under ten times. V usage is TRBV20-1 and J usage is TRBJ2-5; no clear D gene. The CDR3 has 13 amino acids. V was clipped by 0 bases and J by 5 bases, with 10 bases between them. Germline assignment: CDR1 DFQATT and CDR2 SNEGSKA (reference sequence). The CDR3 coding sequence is TGCAGTGCTAGAGATGTTGGCGCTGAGACCCAGTACTTC. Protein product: CSARDVGAETQYF.

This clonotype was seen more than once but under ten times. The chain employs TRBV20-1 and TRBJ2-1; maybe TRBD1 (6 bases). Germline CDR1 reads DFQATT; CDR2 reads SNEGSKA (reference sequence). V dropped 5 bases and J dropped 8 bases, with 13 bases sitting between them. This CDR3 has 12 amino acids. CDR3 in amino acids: CSARGGRDEQFF. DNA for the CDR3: TGCAGTGCTCGAGGGGGTCGCGATGAGCAGTTCTTC.

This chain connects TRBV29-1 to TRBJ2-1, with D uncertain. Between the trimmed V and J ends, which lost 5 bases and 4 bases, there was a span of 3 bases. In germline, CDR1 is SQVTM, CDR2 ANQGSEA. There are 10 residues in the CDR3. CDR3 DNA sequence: TGCAGCGTTTTGTACAATGAGCAGTTCTTC. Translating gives CSVLYNEQFF.

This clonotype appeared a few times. CDR3 in amino acids: CSAVTGTALQPQHF. The CDR3 DNA sequence: TGCAGCGCCGTTACCGGGACAGCCTTACAGCCCCAGCATTTT. The chain couples TRBV29-1 to TRBJ1-5; 7 bases line up with TRBD1. The CDR3 spans 14 residues. J gave up 7 bases and V 7 bases, and 13 bases lay outside the gene matches. The germline V gene has CDR1 SQVTM and CDR2 ANQGSEA. The whole variable domain, filled in from reference TRBV29-1 and TRBJ1-5, reads SAVISQKPSRDICQRGTSLTIQCQVDSQVTMMFWYRQQPGQSLTLIATANQGSEATYESGFVIDKFPISRPNLTFSTLTVSNMSPEDSSIYLCSAVTGTALQPQHFGDGTRLSIL.

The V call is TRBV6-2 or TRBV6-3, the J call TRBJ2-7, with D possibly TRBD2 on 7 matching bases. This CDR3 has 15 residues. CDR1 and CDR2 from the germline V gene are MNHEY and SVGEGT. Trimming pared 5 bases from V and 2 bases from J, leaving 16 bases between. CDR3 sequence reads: CASSLLGGGPYEQYF. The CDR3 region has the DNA TGTGCCAGCAGTCTCCTCGGCGGGGGCCCCTACGAGCAGTACTTC.

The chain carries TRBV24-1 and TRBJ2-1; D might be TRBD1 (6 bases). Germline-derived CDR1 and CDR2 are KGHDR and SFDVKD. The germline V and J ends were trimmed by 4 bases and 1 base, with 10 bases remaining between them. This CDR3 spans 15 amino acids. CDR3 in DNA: TGTGCCACCAGTGACCCGAGGGGGTCCTACAATGAGCAGTTCTTC. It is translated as CATSDPRGSYNEQFF.

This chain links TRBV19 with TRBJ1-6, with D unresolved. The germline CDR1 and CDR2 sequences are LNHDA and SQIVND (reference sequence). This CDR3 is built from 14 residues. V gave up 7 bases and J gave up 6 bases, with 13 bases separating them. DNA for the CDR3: TGTGCCAGTATGGCGGAGAATGGTAATTCACCCCTCCACTTT. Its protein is CASMAENGNSPLHF.

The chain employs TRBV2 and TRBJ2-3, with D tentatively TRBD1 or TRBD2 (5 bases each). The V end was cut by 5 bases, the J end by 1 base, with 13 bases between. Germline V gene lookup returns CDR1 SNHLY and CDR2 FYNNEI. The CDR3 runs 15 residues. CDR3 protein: CASSPLTGRTDTQYF. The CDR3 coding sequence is TGTGCCAGCAGTCCGCTCACGGGGCGCACAGATACGCAGTATTTT.

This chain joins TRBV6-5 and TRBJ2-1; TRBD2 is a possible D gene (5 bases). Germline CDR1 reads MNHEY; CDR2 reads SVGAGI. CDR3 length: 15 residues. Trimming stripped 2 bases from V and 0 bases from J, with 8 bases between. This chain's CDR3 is CASSYAGSSYNEQFF. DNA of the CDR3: TGTGCCAGCAGTTACGCGGGTAGCTCCTACAATGAGCAGTTCTTC.

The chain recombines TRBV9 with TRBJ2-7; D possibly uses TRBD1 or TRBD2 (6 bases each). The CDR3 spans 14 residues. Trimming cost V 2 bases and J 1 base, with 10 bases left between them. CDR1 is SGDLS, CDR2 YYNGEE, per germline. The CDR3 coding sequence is TGTGCCAGCAGCGTGACGGGGGCATCCTACGAGCAGTACTTC. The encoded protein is CASSVTGASYEQYF.

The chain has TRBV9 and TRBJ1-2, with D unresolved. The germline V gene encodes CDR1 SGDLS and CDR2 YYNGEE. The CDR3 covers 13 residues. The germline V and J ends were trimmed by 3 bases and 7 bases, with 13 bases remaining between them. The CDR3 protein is CASSGVGLSGYTF. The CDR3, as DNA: TGTGCCAGCAGCGGGGTGGGGTTAAGTGGCTACACCTTC.

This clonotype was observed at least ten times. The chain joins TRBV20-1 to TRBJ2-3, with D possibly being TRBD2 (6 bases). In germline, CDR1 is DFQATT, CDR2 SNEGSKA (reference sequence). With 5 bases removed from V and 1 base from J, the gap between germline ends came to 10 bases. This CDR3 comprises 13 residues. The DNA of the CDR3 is TGCAGTGCTGGGGAGGCAGGCACAGATACGCAGTATTTT. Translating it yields CSAGEAGTDTQYF.

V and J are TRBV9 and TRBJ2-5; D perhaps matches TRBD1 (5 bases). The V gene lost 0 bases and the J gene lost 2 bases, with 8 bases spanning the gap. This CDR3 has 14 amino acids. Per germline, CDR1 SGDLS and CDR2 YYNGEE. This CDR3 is CASSVDDRQETQYF. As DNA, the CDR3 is TGTGCCAGCAGCGTAGATGACAGACAAGAGACCCAGTACTTC.

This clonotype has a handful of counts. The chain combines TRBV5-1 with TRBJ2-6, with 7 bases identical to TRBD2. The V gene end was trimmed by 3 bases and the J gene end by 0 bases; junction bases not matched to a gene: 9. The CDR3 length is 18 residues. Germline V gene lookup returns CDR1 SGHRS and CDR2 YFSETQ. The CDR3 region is CASSSSPGGGSGANVLTF. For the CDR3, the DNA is TGCGCCAGCAGCTCGTCACCGGGCGGGGGCTCTGGGGCCAACGTCCTGACTTTC.

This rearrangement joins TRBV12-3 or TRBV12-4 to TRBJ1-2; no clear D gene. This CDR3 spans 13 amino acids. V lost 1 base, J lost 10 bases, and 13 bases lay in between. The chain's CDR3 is CASSLGEARAYTF. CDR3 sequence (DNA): TGTGCCAGCAGTTTAGGAGAGGCCAGAGCCTACACCTTC.

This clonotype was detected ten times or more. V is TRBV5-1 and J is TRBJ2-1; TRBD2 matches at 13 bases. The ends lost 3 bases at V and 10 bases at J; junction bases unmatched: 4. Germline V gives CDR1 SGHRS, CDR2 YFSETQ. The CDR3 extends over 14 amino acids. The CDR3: CASSSTSGGAEQFF. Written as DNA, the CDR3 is TGCGCCAGCAGCTCTACTAGCGGGGGGGCAGAGCAGTTCTTC.

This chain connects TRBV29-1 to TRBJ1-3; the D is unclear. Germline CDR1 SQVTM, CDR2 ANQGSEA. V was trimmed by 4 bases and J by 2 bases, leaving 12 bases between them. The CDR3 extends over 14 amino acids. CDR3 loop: CSVVGVETGNTIYF. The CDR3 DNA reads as TGCAGCGTTGTGGGCGTTGAGACTGGAAACACCATATATTTT.

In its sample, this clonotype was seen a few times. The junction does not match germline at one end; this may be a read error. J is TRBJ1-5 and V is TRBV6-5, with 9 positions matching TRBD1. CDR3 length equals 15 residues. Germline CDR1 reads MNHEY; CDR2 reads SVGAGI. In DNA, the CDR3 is TGTGCCAGCAGTAACTCCGGGACAGGGAATCAGCCCCAGCATTTT. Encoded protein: CASSNSGTGNQPQHF.

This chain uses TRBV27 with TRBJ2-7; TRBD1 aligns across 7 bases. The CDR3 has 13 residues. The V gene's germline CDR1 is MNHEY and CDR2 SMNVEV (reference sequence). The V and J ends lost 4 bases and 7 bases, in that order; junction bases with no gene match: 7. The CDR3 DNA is TGTGCCAGCAGTTCAACAGGGGCCCGGGAGCAGTACTTC. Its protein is CASSSTGAREQYF.

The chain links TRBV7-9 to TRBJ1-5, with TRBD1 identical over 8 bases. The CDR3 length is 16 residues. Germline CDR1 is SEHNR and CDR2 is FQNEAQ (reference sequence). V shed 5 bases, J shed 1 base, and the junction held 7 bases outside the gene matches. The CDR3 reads CASSKAGQGSNQPQHF. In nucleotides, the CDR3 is TGTGCCAGCAGCAAGGCAGGACAGGGAAGCAATCAGCCCCAGCATTTT.